This T cell receptor (beta chain) stems from a study of technical replicates of blood from a handful of donors. Sequencing used immunoSEQ multiplex PCR; TCRdb keeps in-frame clones, though not all of them. The table records 65,000 to 85,000 clones, just over 95% of them present only once. This TCR derives from a human donor in good health. Sequenced sample: T cells isolated from PBMCs.

The CDR3 loop reads CSVASGTGANQPQHF. The CDR3 region has the DNA TGCAGCGTTGCCTCCGGGACAGGGGCCAATCAGCCCCAGCATTTT. The rearrangement joins TRBV29-1 to TRBJ1-5; 10 nucleotides align to TRBD1. Germline V gives CDR1 SQVTM, CDR2 ANQGSEA. V lost 4 bases and J lost 3; bases outside the gene matches: 6. This CDR3 has 15 residues. The whole variable domain, remainder taken from reference TRBV29-1 and TRBJ1-5, is SAVISQKPSRDICQRGTSLTIQCQVDSQVTMMFWYRQQPGQSLTLIATANQGSEATYESGFVIDKFPISRPNLTFSTLTVSNMSPEDSSIYLCSVASGTGANQPQHFGDGTRLSIL.